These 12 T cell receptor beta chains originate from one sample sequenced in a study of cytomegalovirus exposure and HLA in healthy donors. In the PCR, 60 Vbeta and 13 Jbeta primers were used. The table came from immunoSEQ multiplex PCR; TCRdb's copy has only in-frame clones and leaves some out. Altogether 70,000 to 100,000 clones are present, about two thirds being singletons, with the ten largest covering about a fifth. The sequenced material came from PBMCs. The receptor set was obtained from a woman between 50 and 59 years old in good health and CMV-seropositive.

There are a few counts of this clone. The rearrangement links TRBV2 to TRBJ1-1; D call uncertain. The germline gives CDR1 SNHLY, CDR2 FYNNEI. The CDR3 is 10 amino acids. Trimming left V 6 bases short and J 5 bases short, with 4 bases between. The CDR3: CASSQTEAFF. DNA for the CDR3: TGTGCCAGCAGCCAAACTGAAGCTTTCTTT.

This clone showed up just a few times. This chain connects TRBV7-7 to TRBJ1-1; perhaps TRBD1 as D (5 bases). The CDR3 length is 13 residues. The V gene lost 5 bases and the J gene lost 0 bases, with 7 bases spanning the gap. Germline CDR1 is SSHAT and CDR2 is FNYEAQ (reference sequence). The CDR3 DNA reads TGTGCCAGCAGCGACAGATTGAACACTGAAGCTTTCTTT. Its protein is CASSDRLNTEAFF.

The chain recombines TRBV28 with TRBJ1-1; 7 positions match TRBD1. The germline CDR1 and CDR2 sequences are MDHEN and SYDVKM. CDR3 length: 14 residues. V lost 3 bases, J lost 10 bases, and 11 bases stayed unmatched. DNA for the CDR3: TGTGCCAGCAGTTTGACAGGGTTATACTTTGGAGCTTTCTTT. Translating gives CASSLTGLYFGAFF. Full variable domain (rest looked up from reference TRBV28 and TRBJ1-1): DVKVTQSSRYLVKRTGEKVFLECVQDMDHENMFWYRQDPGLGLRLIYFSYDVKMKEKGDIPEGYSVSREKKERFSLILESASTNQTSMYLCASSLTGLYFGAFFGQGTRLTVV.

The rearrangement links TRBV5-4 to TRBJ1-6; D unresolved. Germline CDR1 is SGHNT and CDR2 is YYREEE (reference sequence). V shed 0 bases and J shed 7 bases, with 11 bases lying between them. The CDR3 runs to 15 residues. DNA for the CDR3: TGTGCCAGCAGCTTGGACGGGTTTGCGAATTCACCCCTCCACTTT. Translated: CASSLDGFANSPLHF. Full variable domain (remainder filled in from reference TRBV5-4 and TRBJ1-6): ETGVTQSPTHLIKTRGQQVTLRCSSQSGHNTVSWYQQALGQGPQFIFQYYREEENGRGNFPPRFSGLQFPNYSSELNVNALELDDSALYLCASSLDGFANSPLHFGNGTRLTVT.

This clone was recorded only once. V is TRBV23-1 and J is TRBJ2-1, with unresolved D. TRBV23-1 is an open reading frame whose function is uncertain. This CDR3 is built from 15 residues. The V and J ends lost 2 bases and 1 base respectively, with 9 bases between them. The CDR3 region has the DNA TGCGCCAGCAGTCAAGTAGTCCGGTCCTACAATGAGCAGTTCTTC. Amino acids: CASSQVVRSYNEQFF.

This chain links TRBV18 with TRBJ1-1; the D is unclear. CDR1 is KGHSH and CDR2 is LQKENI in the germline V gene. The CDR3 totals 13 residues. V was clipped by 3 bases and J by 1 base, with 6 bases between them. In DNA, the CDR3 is TGTGCCAGCTCACCGGGCTCGAACACTGAAGCTTTCTTT. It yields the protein CASSPGSNTEAFF. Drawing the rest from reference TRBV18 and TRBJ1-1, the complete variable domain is NAGVMQNPRHLVRRRGQEARLRCSPMKGHSHVYWYRQLPEEGLKFMVYLQKENIIDESGMPKERFSAEFPKEGPSILRIQQVVRGDSAAYFCASSPGSNTEAFFGQGTRLTVV.

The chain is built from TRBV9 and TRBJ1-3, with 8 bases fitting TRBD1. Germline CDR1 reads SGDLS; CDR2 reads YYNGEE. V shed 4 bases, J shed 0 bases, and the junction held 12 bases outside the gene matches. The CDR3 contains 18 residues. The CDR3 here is CASSFTDGTGHSGNTIYF. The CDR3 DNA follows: TGTGCCAGCAGCTTCACGGACGGGACAGGTCACTCTGGAAACACCATATATTTT.

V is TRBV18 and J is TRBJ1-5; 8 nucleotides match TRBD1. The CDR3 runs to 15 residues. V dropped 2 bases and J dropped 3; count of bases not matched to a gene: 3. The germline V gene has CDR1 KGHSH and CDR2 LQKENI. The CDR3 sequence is CASSPGQGANQPQHF. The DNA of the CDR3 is TGTGCCAGCTCACCAGGGCAGGGGGCCAATCAGCCCCAGCATTTT.

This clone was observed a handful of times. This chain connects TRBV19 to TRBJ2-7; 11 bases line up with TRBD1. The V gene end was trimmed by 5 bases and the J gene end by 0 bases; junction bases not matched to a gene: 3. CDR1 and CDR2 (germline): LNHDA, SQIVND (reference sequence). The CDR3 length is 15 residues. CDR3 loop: CASSPGTGGSYEQYF. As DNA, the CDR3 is TGTGCCAGTAGTCCCGGGACAGGGGGCTCCTACGAGCAGTACTTC. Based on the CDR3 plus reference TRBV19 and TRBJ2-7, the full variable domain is DGGITQSPKYLFRKEGQNVTLSCEQNLNHDAMYWYRQDPGQGLRLIYYSQIVNDFQKGDIAEGYSVSREKKESFPLTVTSAQKNPTAFYLCASSPGTGGSYEQYFGPGTRLTVT.

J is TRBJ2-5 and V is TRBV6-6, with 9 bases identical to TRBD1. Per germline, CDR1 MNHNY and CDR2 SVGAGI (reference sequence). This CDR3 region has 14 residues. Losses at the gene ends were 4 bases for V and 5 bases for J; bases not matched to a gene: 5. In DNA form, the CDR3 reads TGTGCCAGCAGTTCCCCCGACAGGGGGGAGACCCAGTACTTC. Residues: CASSSPDRGETQYF.

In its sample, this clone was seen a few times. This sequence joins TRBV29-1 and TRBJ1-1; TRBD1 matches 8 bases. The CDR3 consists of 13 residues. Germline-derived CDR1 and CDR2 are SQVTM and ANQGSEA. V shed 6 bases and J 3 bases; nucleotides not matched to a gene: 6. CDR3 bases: TGCAGCGTCACCCCAGGGGGCTACACTGAAGCTTTCTTT. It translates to CSVTPGGYTEAFF.

CDR3: CASSSLAGDVMVLGNQPQHF. For the CDR3, the DNA is TGTGCCAGCAGTTCTCTGGCAGGGGATGTTATGGTTTTAGGGAATCAGCCCCAGCATTTT. The genes are TRBV28 and TRBJ1-5, with a weak D call TRBD1 (6 bases). This CDR3 has 20 amino acids. V shed 4 bases and J shed 4 bases, with 29 bases lying between them. Germline CDR1 and CDR2: MDHEN and SYDVKM.